These T cell receptor beta chains were read from a single sample in a study of T cell responses to AZD1222 COVID-19 vaccine. Only in-frame clones appear in the TCRdb table, and some are missing; sequencing was by immunoSEQ multiplex PCR. The sample yields more than 85,000 clones, roughly 84% seen once. Source: peripheral blood, taken on day 0 of AZD1222 vaccination. The receptors originated from an adult in good health. CDR3s include the opening cysteine and the closing phenylalanine or tryptophan. The D gene is left open where the match is weak. For some rows the clone size is stated as once, few or many, or as a class when expanded; others skip it.

cdr3_nt: TGTGCCAGCAGCTTAGCTTCCCAGGGGACCTCCTATAATTCACCCCTCCACTTT
cdr3_aa: CASSLASQGTSYNSPLHF
clone_size: NA
d_call: NA
v_call: TRBV7-2
j_call: TRBJ1-6

cdr3_nt: TGTGCCAGCAGTCAGGGACGTTTCTATGGCTACACCTTC
cdr3_aa: CASSQGRFYGYTF
clone_size: NA
d_call: NA
v_call: TRBV11-2
j_call: TRBJ1-2

cdr3_nt: TGCGCCAGCAGCTGGGGCGGGGGGGCCACAGATACGCAGTATTTT
cdr3_aa: CASSWGGGATDTQYF
clone_size: NA
d_call: TRBD2
v_call: TRBV5-1
j_call: TRBJ2-3

cdr3_nt: TGTGCCACAACCCAGCGGGACAGGTGGGTCGATGGCTACACCTTC
cdr3_aa: CATTQRDRWVDGYTF
clone_size: NA
d_call: TRBD1
v_call: TRBV5-4
j_call: TRBJ1-2

cdr3_nt: TGTGCCAGCAGCTTAAGCGACGGGACGGGTTCACCCCTCCACTTT
cdr3_aa: CASSLSDGTGSPLHF
clone_size: once
d_call: NA
v_call: TRBV7-6
j_call: TRBJ1-6

cdr3_nt: TGTGCCAGCAGCGTAGCGGGCTGGGGGCGCCCTAATGAAAAACTGTTTTTT
cdr3_aa: CASSVAGWGRPNEKLFF
clone_size: NA
d_call: NA
v_call: TRBV9
j_call: TRBJ1-4

cdr3_nt: TGTGCCAGTAGCCCTCGGGCAGATGCTAGCAATCAGCCCCAGCATTTT
cdr3_aa: CASSPRADASNQPQHF
clone_size: NA
d_call: NA
v_call: TRBV19
j_call: TRBJ1-5

cdr3_nt: TGTGCCAGCGAGGGGGGGCGCAGCTATGGCTACACCTTC
cdr3_aa: CASEGGRSYGYTF
clone_size: NA
d_call: NA
v_call: TRBV7-2
j_call: TRBJ1-2

cdr3_nt: TGTGCCAGTAGTATCGGGGCAGAAGTTAGGGGAATCTATGGCTACACCTTC
cdr3_aa: CASSIGAEVRGIYGYTF
clone_size: NA
d_call: NA
v_call: TRBV19
j_call: TRBJ1-2

cdr3_nt: TGTGCCAGTAGTTCAGGGTATATGAACACTGAAGCTTTCTTT
cdr3_aa: CASSSGYMNTEAFF
clone_size: NA
d_call: NA
v_call: TRBV19
j_call: TRBJ1-1